The rows below give T cell receptor beta chains drawn from one sample of a study of Ad26.COV2.S vaccination and SARS-CoV-2 variants. The method was immunoSEQ multiplex PCR; TCRdb's version includes in-frame clones alone and lacks a portion of them. The sample carries roughly 380,000 clones, approximately 90% recorded once. Sample: peripheral blood, taken after recovery from COVID-19. The receptors stem from a human donor who had recovered from COVID-19. Both conserved end residues are part of each CDR3. Each record gives: V gene, clone size, D gene, J gene, CDR3 DNA, CDR3 protein. D genes are given only for firm matches. Where a row states a size, it is once, few, many or the class of an expanded clone; other rows omit it.

v_gene: TRBV2
abundance: .
d_gene: TRBD2
j_gene: TRBJ2-1
CDR3nt: TGTGCCAGCAGCCGACTAGCGGGGTTGGCTCTTACTTACAATGAGCAGTTCTTC
CDR3aa: CASSRLAGLALTYNEQFF

v_gene: TRBV7-9
abundance: few
d_gene: .
j_gene: TRBJ1-5
CDR3nt: TGTGCCAGCAGCTTAGCGCGGGGGTATGGCAATCAGCCCCAGCATTTT
CDR3aa: CASSLARGYGNQPQHF

v_gene: TRBV4-3
abundance: .
d_gene: .
j_gene: TRBJ1-1
CDR3nt: TGCGCCAGCAGCCAAGAAGGGGGGACTGAAGCTTTCTTT
CDR3aa: CASSQEGGTEAFF

v_gene: TRBV18
abundance: .
d_gene: .
j_gene: TRBJ1-3
CDR3nt: TGTGCCAGCTCACCACCGGCCAGGGGAATAGGAAACACCATATATTTT
CDR3aa: CASSPPARGIGNTIYF

v_gene: TRBV7-9
abundance: few
d_gene: .
j_gene: TRBJ1-1
CDR3nt: TGTGCCAGCAGCTTAAGAGGGAACATGAACACTGAAGCTTTCTTT
CDR3aa: CASSLRGNMNTEAFF

v_gene: TRBV19
abundance: .
d_gene: .
j_gene: TRBJ1-1
CDR3nt: TGTGCCAGTAGTATAGGCCGGAACACTGAAGCTTTCTTT
CDR3aa: CASSIGRNTEAFF

v_gene: TRBV12-3/TRBV12-4
abundance: .
d_gene: .
j_gene: TRBJ1-1
CDR3nt: TGTGCCAGCAGTTTTGCACGTGAAGCTTTCTTT
CDR3aa: CASSFAREAFF

v_gene: TRBV4-3
abundance: .
d_gene: TRBD2
j_gene: TRBJ2-3
CDR3nt: TGCGCCAGCAGCCAAGGGCGACTAGCGGGCGGTACGCAGTATTTT
CDR3aa: CASSQGRLAGGTQYF

v_gene: TRBV6-2/TRBV6-3
abundance: .
d_gene: TRBD1
j_gene: TRBJ1-6
CDR3nt: TGTGCCAGCAGTCGAGGGACAGGGGGCCTATCACCCCTCCACTTT
CDR3aa: CASSRGTGGLSPLHF

v_gene: TRBV6-6
abundance: .
d_gene: .
j_gene: TRBJ2-2
CDR3nt: TGTGCCAGCAGTTTCTTGACCACCGGGGAGCTGTTTTTT
CDR3aa: CASSFLTTGELFF

v_gene: TRBV7-2
abundance: .
d_gene: .
j_gene: TRBJ1-1
CDR3nt: TGTGCCAGCAGATTTCTGTCAGGGTTTAGCTTAACTGAAGCTTTCTTT
CDR3aa: CASRFLSGFSLTEAFF

v_gene: TRBV7-8
abundance: .
d_gene: .
j_gene: TRBJ1-6
CDR3nt: TGTGCCAGCAGCCATTTAGAGCGGGCAAGTAATTCACCCCTCCACTTT
CDR3aa: CASSHLERASNSPLHF

v_gene: TRBV19
abundance: .
d_gene: .
j_gene: TRBJ2-7
CDR3nt: TGTGCCAGTAGCCCTATGGGACAAGCCGGCTACGAGCAGTACTTC
CDR3aa: CASSPMGQAGYEQYF

v_gene: TRBV6-1
abundance: .
d_gene: .
j_gene: TRBJ1-4
CDR3nt: TGTGCCAGCAGTTATCTTGAAAAACTGGTTTTT
CDR3aa: CASSYLEKLVF

v_gene: TRBV20-1
abundance: .
d_gene: .
j_gene: TRBJ2-7
CDR3nt: TGCAGTGCTAGTTTTCCAGGGGTCTCCTACGAGCAGTACTTC
CDR3aa: CSASFPGVSYEQYF

v_gene: TRBV3-1/TRBV3-2
abundance: .
d_gene: .
j_gene: TRBJ2-4
CDR3nt: TGTGCCAGCAGCCAAAGTTCGGGTCGATGGGGAATTCAGTACTTC
CDR3aa: CASSQSSGRWGIQYF

v_gene: TRBV16
abundance: .
d_gene: .
j_gene: TRBJ2-5
CDR3nt: TGTGCCAGCAGCCAATCCGCACTGGGGAGGAAAGAGACCCAGTACTTC
CDR3aa: CASSQSALGRKETQYF

v_gene: TRBV5-4
abundance: .
d_gene: .
j_gene: TRBJ2-7
CDR3nt: TGTGCCAGCAGCTTGGTCGTCGGAGACTCCTACGAGCAGTACTTC
CDR3aa: CASSLVVGDSYEQYF

v_gene: TRBV7-9
abundance: few
d_gene: .
j_gene: TRBJ1-2
CDR3nt: TGTGCCAGCAGCCGAGCATCCCTGGTAGCCTATGGCTACACCTTC
CDR3aa: CASSRASLVAYGYTF

v_gene: TRBV7-2
abundance: .
d_gene: .
j_gene: TRBJ2-5
CDR3nt: TGTGCCAGCAGCACCCAACCCCTGGGACGGTGGGGGGAGACCCAGTACTTC
CDR3aa: CASSTQPLGRWGETQYF

v_gene: TRBV12-3/TRBV12-4
abundance: .
d_gene: .
j_gene: TRBJ2-7
CDR3nt: TGTGCCAGCCGCTCAAGCCCAGGCTACGAGCAGTACTTC
CDR3aa: CASRSSPGYEQYF

v_gene: TRBV7-8
abundance: .
d_gene: .
j_gene: TRBJ1-1
CDR3nt: TGTGCCAGCAGCGCTTACGCCCGGAGCGTACAAGAAGCTTTCTTT
CDR3aa: CASSAYARSVQEAFF

v_gene: TRBV19
abundance: .
d_gene: TRBD1
j_gene: TRBJ1-5
CDR3nt: TGTGCCAGTAGATACAGGGGCCCCACGAGAGGTAATCAGCCCCAGCATTTT
CDR3aa: CASRYRGPTRGNQPQHF

v_gene: TRBV4-1
abundance: .
d_gene: .
j_gene: TRBJ2-3
CDR3nt: TGCGCCAGCAGCCAAGGAGTCACGACAGATACGCAGTATTTT
CDR3aa: CASSQGVTTDTQYF

v_gene: TRBV2
abundance: once
d_gene: TRBD1
j_gene: TRBJ2-3
CDR3nt: TGTGCCAGCAGTGAACTCGGACAGGGGGCGGGTACGCAGTATTTT
CDR3aa: CASSELGQGAGTQYF

v_gene: TRBV5-1
abundance: .
d_gene: .
j_gene: TRBJ1-1
CDR3nt: TGCGCCAGCAGTTATGGACGTACCTTGAACACTGAAGCTTTCTTT
CDR3aa: CASSYGRTLNTEAFF

v_gene: TRBV19
abundance: .
d_gene: TRBD1
j_gene: TRBJ2-3
CDR3nt: TGTGCCAGTAGTACGACAGGGGTCCTAGGAGATACGCAGTATTTT
CDR3aa: CASSTTGVLGDTQYF

v_gene: TRBV6-6
abundance: .
d_gene: .
j_gene: TRBJ2-7
CDR3nt: TGTGCCAGCAGTAGATCCGGGAGCCGCTACGAGCAGTACTTC
CDR3aa: CASSRSGSRYEQYF

v_gene: TRBV5-6
abundance: .
d_gene: .
j_gene: TRBJ2-1
CDR3nt: TGTGCCAGCTCGAGAAGGGGGGACCCCCTCAGCTACAATGAGCAGTTCTTC
CDR3aa: CASSRRGDPLSYNEQFF